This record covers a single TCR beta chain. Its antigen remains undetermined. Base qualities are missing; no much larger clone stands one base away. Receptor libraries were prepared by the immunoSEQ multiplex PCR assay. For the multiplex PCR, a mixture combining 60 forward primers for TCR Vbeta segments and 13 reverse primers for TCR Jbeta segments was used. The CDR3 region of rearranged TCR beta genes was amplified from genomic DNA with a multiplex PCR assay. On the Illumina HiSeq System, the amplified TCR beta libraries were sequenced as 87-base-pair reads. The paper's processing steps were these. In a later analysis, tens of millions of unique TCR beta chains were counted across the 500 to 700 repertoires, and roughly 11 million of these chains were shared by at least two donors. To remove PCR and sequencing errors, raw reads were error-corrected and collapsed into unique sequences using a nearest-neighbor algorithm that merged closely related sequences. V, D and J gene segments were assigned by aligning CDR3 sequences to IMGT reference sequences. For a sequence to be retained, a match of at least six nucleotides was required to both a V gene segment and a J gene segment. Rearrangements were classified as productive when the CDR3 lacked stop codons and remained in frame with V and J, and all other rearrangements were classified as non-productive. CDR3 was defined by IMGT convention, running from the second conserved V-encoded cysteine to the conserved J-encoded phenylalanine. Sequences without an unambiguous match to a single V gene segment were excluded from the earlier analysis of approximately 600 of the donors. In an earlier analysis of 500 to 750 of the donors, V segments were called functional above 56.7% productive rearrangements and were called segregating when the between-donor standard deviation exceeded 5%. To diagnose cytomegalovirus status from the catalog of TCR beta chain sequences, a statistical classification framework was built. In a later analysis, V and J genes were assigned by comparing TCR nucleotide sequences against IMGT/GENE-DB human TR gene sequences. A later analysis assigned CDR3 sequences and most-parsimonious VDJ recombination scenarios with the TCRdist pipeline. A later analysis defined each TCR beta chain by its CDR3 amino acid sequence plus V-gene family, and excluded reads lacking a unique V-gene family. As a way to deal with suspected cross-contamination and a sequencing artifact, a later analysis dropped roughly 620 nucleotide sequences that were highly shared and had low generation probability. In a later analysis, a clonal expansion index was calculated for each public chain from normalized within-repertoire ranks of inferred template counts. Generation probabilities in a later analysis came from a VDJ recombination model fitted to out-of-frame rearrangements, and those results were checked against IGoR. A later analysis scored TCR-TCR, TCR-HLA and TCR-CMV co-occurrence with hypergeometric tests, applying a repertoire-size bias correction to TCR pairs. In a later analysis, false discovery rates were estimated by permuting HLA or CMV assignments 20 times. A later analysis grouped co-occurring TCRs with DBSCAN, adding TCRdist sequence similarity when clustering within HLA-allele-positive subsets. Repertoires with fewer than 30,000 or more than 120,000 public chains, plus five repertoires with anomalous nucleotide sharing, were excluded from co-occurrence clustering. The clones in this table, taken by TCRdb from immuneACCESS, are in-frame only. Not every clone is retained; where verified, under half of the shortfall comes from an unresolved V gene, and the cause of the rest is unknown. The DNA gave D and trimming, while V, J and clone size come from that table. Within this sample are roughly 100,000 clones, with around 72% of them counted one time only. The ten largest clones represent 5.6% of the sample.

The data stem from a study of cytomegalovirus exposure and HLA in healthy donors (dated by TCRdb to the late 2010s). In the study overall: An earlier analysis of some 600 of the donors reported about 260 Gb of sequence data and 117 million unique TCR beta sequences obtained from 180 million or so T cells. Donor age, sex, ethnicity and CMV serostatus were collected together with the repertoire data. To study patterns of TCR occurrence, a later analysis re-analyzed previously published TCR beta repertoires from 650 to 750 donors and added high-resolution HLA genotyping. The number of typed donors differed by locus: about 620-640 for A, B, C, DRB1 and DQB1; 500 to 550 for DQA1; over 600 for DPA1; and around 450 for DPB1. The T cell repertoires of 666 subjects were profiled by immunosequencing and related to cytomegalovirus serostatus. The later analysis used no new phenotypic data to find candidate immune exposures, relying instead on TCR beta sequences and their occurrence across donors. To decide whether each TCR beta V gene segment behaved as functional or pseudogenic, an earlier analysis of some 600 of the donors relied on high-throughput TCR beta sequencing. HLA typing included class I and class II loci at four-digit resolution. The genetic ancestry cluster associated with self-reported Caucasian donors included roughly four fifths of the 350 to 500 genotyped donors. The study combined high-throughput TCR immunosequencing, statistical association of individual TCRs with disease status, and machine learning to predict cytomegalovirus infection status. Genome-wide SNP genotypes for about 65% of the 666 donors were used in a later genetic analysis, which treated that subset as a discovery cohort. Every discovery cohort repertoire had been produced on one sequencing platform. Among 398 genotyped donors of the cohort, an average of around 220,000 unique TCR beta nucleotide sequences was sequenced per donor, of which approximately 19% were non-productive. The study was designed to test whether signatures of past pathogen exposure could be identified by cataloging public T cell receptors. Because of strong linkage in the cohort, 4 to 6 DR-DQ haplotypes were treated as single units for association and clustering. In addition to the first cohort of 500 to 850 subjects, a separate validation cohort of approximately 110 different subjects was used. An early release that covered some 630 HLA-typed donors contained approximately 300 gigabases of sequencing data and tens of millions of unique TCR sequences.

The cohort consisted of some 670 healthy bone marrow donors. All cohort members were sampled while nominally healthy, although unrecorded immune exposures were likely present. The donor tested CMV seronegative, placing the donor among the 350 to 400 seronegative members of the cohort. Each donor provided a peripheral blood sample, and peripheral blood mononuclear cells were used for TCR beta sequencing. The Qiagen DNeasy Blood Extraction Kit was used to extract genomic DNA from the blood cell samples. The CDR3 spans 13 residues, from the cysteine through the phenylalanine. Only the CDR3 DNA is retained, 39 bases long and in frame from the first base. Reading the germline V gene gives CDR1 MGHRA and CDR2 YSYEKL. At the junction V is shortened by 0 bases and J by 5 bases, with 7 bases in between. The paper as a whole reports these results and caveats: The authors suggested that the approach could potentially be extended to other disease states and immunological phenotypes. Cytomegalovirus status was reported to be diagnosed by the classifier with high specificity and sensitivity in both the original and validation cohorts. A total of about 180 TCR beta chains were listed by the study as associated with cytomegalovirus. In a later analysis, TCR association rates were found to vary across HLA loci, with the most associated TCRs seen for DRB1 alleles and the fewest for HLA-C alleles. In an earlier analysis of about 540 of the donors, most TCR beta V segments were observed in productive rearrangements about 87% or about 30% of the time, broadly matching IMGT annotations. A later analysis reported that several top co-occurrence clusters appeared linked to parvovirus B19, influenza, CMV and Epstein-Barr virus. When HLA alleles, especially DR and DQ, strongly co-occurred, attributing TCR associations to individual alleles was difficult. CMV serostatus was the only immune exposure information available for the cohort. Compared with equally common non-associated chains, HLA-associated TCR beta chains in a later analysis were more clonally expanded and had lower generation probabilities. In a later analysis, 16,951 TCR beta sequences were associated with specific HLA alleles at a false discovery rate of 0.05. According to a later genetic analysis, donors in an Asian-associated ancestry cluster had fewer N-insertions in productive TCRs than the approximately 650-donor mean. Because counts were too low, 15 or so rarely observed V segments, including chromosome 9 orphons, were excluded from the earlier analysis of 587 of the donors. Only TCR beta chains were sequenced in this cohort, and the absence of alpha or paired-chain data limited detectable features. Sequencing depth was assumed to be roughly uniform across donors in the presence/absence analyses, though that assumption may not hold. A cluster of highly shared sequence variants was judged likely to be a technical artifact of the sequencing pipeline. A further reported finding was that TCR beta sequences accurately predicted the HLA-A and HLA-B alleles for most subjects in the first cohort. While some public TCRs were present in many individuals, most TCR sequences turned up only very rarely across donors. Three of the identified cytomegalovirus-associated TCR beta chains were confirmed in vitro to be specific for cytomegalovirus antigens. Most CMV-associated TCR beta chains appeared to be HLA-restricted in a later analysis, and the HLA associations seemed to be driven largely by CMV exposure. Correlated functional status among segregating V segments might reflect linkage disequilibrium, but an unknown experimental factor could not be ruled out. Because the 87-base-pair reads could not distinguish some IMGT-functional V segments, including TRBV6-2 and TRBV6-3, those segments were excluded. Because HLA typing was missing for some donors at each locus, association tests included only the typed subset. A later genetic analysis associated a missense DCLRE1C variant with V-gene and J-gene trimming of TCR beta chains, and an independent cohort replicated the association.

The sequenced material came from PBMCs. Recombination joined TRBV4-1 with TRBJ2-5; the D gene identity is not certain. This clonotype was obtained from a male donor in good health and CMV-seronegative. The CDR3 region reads CASSQDLRETQYF. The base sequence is TGCGCCAGCAGCCAAGATCTGAGGGAGACCCAGTACTTC.